The 20 T cell receptor beta chains presented below share a single source sample, sequenced in a study of blood T cell repertoires in COVID-19. Profiled with immunoSEQ multiplex PCR; TCRdb holds only in-frame clones, not every one. The table lists about 310,000 clones, around 91% of them singletons. The specimen was peripheral blood. The source is a woman in her forties with COVID-19, enrolled during active disease.

This clone was seen once. V usage is TRBV6-2 or TRBV6-3 and J usage is TRBJ1-2; TRBD1 matches at 7 bases. The germline gives CDR1 MNHEY, CDR2 SVGEGT. This CDR3 is 16 amino acids long. The V and J ends lost 6 bases and 2 bases, in that order; junction bases with no gene match: 12. DNA of the CDR3: TGTGCCAGCAGCCGTCCGAGGAGGGGGCTAAACTATGGCTACACCTTC. Amino acid sequence: CASSRPRRGLNYGYTF.

This chain uses TRBV5-1 with TRBJ1-6; 10 bases are shared with TRBD1. The CDR3 loop spans 18 amino acids. The J segment lost 3 bases and the V segment lost 4 bases, leaving 10 bases of the junction unmatched. The germline V gene has CDR1 SGHRS and CDR2 YFSETQ. The CDR3 is CASSAQLGTGVYNSPLHF. CDR3 bases: TGCGCCAGCAGCGCGCAACTCGGGACAGGGGTCTATAATTCACCCCTCCACTTT.

There are a few counts of this clone. The gene calls are TRBV3-1 (or the pseudogene TRBV3-2) and TRBJ2-1; TRBD2 aligns across 8 bases. The J segment lost 8 bases and the V segment lost 6 bases, leaving 15 bases of the junction unmatched. Germline assignment: CDR1 LGHDT and CDR2 YNNKEL (reference sequence). CDR3 length equals 16 residues. The CDR3 sequence is CASSNPGLGGRDEQFF. The CDR3, as DNA: TGTGCCAGCAGTAACCCGGGACTAGGTGGTCGTGATGAGCAGTTCTTC.

The rearrangement joins TRBV27 to TRBJ1-1, with 7 bases identical to TRBD1. Unmatched junction bases numbered 5, after V lost 4 bases and J lost 3 bases. CDR1 and CDR2 (germline): MNHEY, SMNVEV (reference sequence). The CDR3 has 14 amino acids. Written as DNA, the CDR3 is TGTGCCAGCAGTTCCCAGACAGGGCACACTGAAGCTTTCTTT. Translation gives CASSSQTGHTEAFF.

The V and J genes are TRBV11-2 and TRBJ2-7, with 10 bases that match TRBD2. Germline V CDR1 and CDR2: SGHAT, FQNNGV. V was clipped by 6 bases and J by 5 bases; unmatched bases: 7. This CDR3 spans 14 amino acids. This CDR3 reads CASRGLAKRHEQYF. In nucleotides, the CDR3 is TGTGCCAGCAGGGGACTAGCGAAGAGGCACGAGCAGTACTTC.

This clone showed up just a few times. The chain has TRBV29-1 and TRBJ1-6; 11 bases fit TRBD1. CDR3 size: 13 residues. V shed 7 bases and J 7 bases; nucleotides not matched to a gene: 3. From germline, CDR1 is SQVTM and CDR2 ANQGSEA. The DNA for the CDR3 is TGCAGCGCAGGACAGGGGGCCAATTCACCCCTCCACTTT. It specifies CSAGQGANSPLHF.

The J gene is TRBJ2-3, the V gene TRBV27, with TRBD2 identical over 10 bases. The CDR3 covers 21 residues. The trim removed 3 bases at V and 2 bases at J, leaving 20 bases unmatched. CDR1 and CDR2 from the germline V gene are MNHEY and SMNVEV (reference sequence). The CDR3 DNA reads as TGTGCCAGCAGTTTCTACCCTCCCGGTCCCCCTAGCGGGAGTAACACAGATACGCAGTATTTT. Amino acids: CASSFYPPGPPSGSNTDTQYF.

The J gene is TRBJ2-6, the V gene TRBV7-8; TRBD1 matches 7 bases. This CDR3 is built from 18 residues. Germline CDR1 is SGHVS and CDR2 is FQNEAQ. V dropped 0 bases and J dropped 0; count of bases not matched to a gene: 5. The CDR3 DNA follows: TGTGCCAGCAGCTTAGCCGGGACAGCCTTCTCTGGGGCCAACGTCCTGACTTTC. It yields the protein CASSLAGTAFSGANVLTF.

A single count supports this clone. The chain joins TRBV29-1 to TRBJ2-5; 7 bases are shared with TRBD1. The CDR3 is 13 amino acids. Looked up from germline, CDR1 is SQVTM and CDR2 is ANQGSEA. J lost 2 bases, V lost 1 base, and 1 base had no gene match. DNA for the CDR3: TGCAGCGTTGAAGTGGGACAGCAAGAGACCCAGTACTTC. Its translation is CSVEVGQQETQYF.

This clone was counted a single time. The chain carries TRBV11-3 and TRBJ2-2; 9 positions match TRBD1. V was clipped by 5 bases and J by 4 bases; unmatched bases: 5. CDR1 and CDR2 (germline): SGHNT, YENEEA. CDR3 length: 15 amino acids. Written as DNA, the CDR3 is TGTGCCAGCAGCCCCACAGGGGGCGGCACCGGGGAGCTGTTTTTT. It translates to CASSPTGGGTGELFF. The full variable domain, rest sourced from reference TRBV11-3 and TRBJ2-2, is EAGVVQSPRYKIIEKKQPVAFWCNPISGHNTLYWYLQNLGQGPELLIRYENEEAVDDSQLPKDRFSAERLKGVDSTLKIQPAELGDSAVYLCASSPTGGGTGELFFGEGSRLTVL.

This chain connects TRBV11-2 to TRBJ2-1; 7 positions match TRBD2. Germline V gene lookup returns CDR1 SGHAT and CDR2 FQNNGV. The length of the CDR3 is 15 residues. The ends lost 5 bases at V and 3 bases at J; junction bases unmatched: 7. This chain's CDR3 is CASSIIAGRYNEQFF. The CDR3 coding sequence is TGTGCCAGCAGCATAATAGCGGGCCGCTACAATGAGCAGTTCTTC.

The rearrangement links TRBV28 to TRBJ2-2; the match to TRBD1 covers 9 bases. With 9 bases clipped from V and 4 bases from J, the junction kept 6 bases outside the gene matches. This CDR3 comprises 14 residues. Germline CDR1 MDHEN, CDR2 SYDVKM. For the CDR3, the DNA is TGTGCCAGTCGGACAGGGGTGGCCACCGGGGAGCTGTTTTTT. Translated: CASRTGVATGELFF.

The V call is TRBV6-2 or TRBV6-3, the J call TRBJ1-5; 8 bases match TRBD1. The CDR3 is 16 residues long. Germline CDR1 MNHEY, CDR2 SVGEGT. V trimming: 4 bases; J trimming: 2 bases; junction bases outside the gene matches: 7. DNA of the CDR3: TGTGCCAGCAGTTTAGTCCCAGGGGGCGGCAATCAGCCCCAGCATTTT. Its translation is CASSLVPGGGNQPQHF.

V usage is TRBV5-6 and J usage is TRBJ2-3, with D perhaps TRBD2 (6 bases). V lost 0 bases to trimming and J lost 0 bases, with 8 bases between them. CDR1 is SGHDT and CDR2 is YYEEEE in the germline V gene. There are 15 residues in the CDR3. The DNA for the CDR3 is TGTGCCAGCAGCTTGGGGGGGACTAGCACAGATACGCAGTATTTT. It encodes CASSLGGTSTDTQYF.

The V and J genes are TRBV28 and TRBJ1-5; TRBD1 is a possible D gene (6 bases). Trimming removed 5 bases at V and 6 bases at J, with 11 bases between. Germline assignment: CDR1 MDHEN and CDR2 SYDVKM. The CDR3 loop spans 13 amino acids. This CDR3 reads CASSPGVIQPQHF. The CDR3 DNA reads TGTGCCAGCAGTCCAGGGGTTATTCAGCCCCAGCATTTT. Filled out from reference TRBV28 and TRBJ1-5, the complete variable domain reads DVKVTQSSRYLVKRTGEKVFLECVQDMDHENMFWYRQDPGLGLRLIYFSYDVKMKEKGDIPEGYSVSREKKERFSLILESASTNQTSMYLCASSPGVIQPQHFGDGTRLSIL.

V and J are TRBV7-3 and TRBJ2-2, with no clear D. The CDR3 is 12 amino acids. V was cut by 2 bases and J by 7 bases, with 5 bases left in between. CDR1 and CDR2 from the germline V gene are SGHTA and FQGTGA. The CDR3 coding sequence is TGTGCCAGCAGCTTATCAGGCGGGGAGCTGTTTTTT. It encodes CASSLSGGELFF.

The rearrangement uses TRBV9 and TRBJ2-1; TRBD1 agrees at 8 bases. The CDR3 sequence is 16 residues long. The V gene end was trimmed by 0 bases and the J gene end by 7 bases; junction bases not matched to a gene: 9. Germline CDR1 reads SGDLS; CDR2 reads YYNGEE. The CDR3 region has the DNA TGTGCCAGCAGCGTAGTTGGACAGGGAACTTCTAATGAGCAGTTCTTC. Translating gives CASSVVGQGTSNEQFF.

The genes are TRBV24-1 and TRBJ2-7, with 7 nucleotides matching TRBD1. The germline gives CDR1 KGHDR, CDR2 SFDVKD. Trimming removed 8 bases from V and 5 bases from J; junction bases left unmatched: 8. The CDR3 is made up of 13 amino acids. CDR3 coding DNA: TGTGCCACCAACAGGGGATTAGTGGACGAGCAGTACTTC. Translating gives CATNRGLVDEQYF.

This clone was seen a single time. This rearrangement joins TRBV5-1 to TRBJ1-1, with 7 nucleotides matching TRBD1. The CDR3 has 13 amino acids. The V and J ends lost 4 bases and 6 bases, in that order; junction bases with no gene match: 6. The V gene's germline CDR1 is SGHRS and CDR2 YFSETQ. The CDR3 nucleotides are TGCGCCAGCAGCCCACAAGGGGGCTCTGAAGCTTTCTTT. Protein product: CASSPQGGSEAFF.

The chain joins TRBV27 to TRBJ2-1, with D unresolved. The V end was cut by 0 bases, the J end by 7 bases, with 4 bases between. The CDR3 consists of 12 residues. From germline, CDR1 is MNHEY and CDR2 SMNVEV (reference sequence). CDR3 sequence: CASSLSGNEQFF. The CDR3 nucleotides read TGTGCCAGCAGTTTATCCGGGAATGAGCAGTTCTTC.